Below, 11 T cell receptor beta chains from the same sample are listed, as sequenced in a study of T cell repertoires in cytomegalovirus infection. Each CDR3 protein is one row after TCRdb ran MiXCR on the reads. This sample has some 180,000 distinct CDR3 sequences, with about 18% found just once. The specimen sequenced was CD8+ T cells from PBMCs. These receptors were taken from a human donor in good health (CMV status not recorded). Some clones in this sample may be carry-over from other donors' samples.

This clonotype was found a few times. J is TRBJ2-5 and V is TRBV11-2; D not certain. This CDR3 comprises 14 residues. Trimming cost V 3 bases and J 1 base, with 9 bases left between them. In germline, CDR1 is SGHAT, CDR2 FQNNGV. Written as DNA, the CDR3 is TGTGCCAGCAGCTTGATGGACGGCCAAGAGACCCAGTACTTC. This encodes CASSLMDGQETQYF.

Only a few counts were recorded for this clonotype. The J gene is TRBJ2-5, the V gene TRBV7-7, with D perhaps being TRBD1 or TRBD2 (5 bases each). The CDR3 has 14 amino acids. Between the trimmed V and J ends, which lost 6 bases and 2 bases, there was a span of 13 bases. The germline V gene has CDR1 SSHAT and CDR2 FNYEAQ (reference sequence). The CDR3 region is CASSPRDGQETQYF. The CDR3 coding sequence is TGTGCCAGCAGTCCCCGGGACGGTCAAGAGACCCAGTACTTC.

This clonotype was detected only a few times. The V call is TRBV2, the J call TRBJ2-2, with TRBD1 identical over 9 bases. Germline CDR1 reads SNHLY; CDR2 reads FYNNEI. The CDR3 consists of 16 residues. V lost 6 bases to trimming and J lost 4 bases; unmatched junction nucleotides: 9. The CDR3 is CASRTPGQGSTGELFF. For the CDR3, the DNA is TGTGCCAGCAGGACCCCGGGACAGGGCTCCACCGGGGAGCTGTTTTTT. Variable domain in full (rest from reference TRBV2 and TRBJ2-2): EPEVTQTPSHQVTQMGQEVILRCVPISNHLYFYWYRQILGQKVEFLVSFYNNEISEKSEIFDDQFSVERPDGSNFTLKIRSTKLEDSAMYFCASRTPGQGSTGELFFGEGSRLTVL.

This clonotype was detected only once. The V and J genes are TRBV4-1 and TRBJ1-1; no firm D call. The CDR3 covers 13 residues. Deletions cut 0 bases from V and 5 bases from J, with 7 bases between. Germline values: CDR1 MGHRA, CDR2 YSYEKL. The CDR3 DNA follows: TGCGCCAGCAGCCAAGAGAGGGTTACTGAAGCTTTCTTT. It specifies CASSQERVTEAFF.

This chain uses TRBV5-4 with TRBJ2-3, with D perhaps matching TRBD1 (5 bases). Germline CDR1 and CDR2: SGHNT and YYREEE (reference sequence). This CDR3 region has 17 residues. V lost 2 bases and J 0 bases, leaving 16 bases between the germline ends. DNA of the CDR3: TGTGCCAGCAGCTTATCAGGGCGGCCACTTAGCACAGATACGCAGTATTTT. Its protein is CASSLSGRPLSTDTQYF.

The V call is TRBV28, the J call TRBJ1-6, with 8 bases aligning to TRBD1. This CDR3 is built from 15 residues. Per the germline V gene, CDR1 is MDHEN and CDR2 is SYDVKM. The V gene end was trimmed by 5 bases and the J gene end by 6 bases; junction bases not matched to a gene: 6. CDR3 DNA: TGTGCCAGCAGTCAGGGGGCTACGGGTAATTCACCCCTCCACTTT. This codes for CASSQGATGNSPLHF.

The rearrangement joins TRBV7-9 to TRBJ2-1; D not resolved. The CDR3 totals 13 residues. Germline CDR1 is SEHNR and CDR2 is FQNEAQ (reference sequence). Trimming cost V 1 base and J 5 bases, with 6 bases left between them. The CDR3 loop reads CASSLDTDNEQFF. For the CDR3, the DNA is TGTGCCAGCAGCTTAGATACGGACAATGAGCAGTTCTTC.

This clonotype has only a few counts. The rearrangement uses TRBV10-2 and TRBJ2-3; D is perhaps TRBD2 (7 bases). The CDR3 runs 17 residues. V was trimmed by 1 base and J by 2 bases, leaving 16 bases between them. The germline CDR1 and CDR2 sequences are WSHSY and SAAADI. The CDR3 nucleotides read TGCGCCAGCAGTGAGTGGACAAAGGGGGACTACACAGATACGCAGTATTTT. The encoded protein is CASSEWTKGDYTDTQYF.

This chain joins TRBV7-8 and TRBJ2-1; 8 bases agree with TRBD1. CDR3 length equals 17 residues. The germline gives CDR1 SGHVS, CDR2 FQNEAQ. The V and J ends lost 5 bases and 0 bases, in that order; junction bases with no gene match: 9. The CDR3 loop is CASSDPRDRYSYNEQFF. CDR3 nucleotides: TGTGCCAGCAGCGACCCCAGGGACAGGTACTCCTACAATGAGCAGTTCTTC.

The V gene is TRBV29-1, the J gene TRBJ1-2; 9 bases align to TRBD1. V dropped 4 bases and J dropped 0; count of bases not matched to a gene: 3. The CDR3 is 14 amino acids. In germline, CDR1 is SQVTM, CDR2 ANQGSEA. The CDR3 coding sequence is TGCAGCGTTGGGAGACAGGGGGCTAACTATGGCTACACCTTC. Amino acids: CSVGRQGANYGYTF.

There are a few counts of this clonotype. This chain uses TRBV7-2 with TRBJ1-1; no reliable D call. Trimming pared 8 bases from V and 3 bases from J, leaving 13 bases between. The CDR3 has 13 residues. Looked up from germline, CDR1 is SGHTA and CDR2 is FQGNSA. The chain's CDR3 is CASRWLRDTEAFF. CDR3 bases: TGTGCCAGCCGCTGGCTGCGTGACACTGAAGCTTTCTTT.